This T cell receptor (beta chain) was observed in a study of OX40 agonist ivuxolimab in advanced cancers. Study summary: A partial response was reached by three patients: one with hepatocellular carcinoma and two with cutaneous melanoma. Findings and caveats of the study: Some nonresponders also had low normalized T-cell clonal expansion.

There are 15 residues in the CDR3. The germline V gene encodes CDR1 LGHNA and CDR2 YSLEER. V lost 1 base, J lost 5 bases, and 15 bases lay in between. Sampled blood was obtained at baseline, cycle 4 day 1, and cycle 7 day 1. Details on this clone: What it binds is unknown.

Profiling relied on immunoSEQ multiplex PCR, and the TCRdb table lists in-frame clones only, not all of them. Among around 25,000 clones, 75% to 85% were seen once, and the ten largest hold more than 6.5%. The source is an adult with an advanced solid tumor such as melanoma, head and neck, liver or kidney cancer. This chain uses TRBV4-3 with TRBJ2-7, with D perhaps matching TRBD2 (5 bases). The specimen was CD4+ or CD8+ T cells sorted from blood, collected in a trial of the OX40 agonist ivuxolimab. CDR3 sequence (DNA): TGCGCCAGCAGCCAAGGCGTTTACAGCGGCAACGAGCAGTACTTC. It specifies CASSQGVYSGNEQYF.